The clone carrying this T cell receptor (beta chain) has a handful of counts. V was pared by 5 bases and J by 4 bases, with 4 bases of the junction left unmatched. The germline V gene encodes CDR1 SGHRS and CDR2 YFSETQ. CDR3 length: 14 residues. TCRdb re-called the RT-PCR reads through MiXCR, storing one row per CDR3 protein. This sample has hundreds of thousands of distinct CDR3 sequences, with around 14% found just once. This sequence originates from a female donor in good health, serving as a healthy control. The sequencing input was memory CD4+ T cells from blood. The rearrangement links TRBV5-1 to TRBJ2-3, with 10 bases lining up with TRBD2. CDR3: CASRNSGRADTQYF. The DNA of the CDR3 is TGCGCCAGCAGAAACAGCGGGAGGGCAGATACGCAGTATTTT.